This T cell receptor (beta chain) was identified during a study of shared clonotypes between healthy human individuals. CDR3 size: 14 residues. Looked up from germline, CDR1 is KGHSH and CDR2 is LQKENI. The V and J ends lost 6 bases and 2 bases respectively, with 10 bases between them. This table comes from immunoSEQ multiplex PCR, and its TCRdb copy is limited to in-frame clones, with some not included. The sample shows millions of clones, roughly 93% of them seen only once. The sequence derives from a man younger than 35 in good health. Some clones in this sample may be carry-over from other donors' samples. Material for sequencing was naive CD4+ T cells from PBMCs. As for subset: CD45RA+ positively selected. J is TRBJ2-2 and V is TRBV18; D not certain. The CDR3 DNA reads as TGTGCCAGCTCGTATCTAGGAAACACCGGGGAGCTGTTTTTT. Translating gives CASSYLGNTGELFF. The full variable domain, in which reference TRBV18 and TRBJ2-2 provide the parts outside the CDR3, is NAGVMQNPRHLVRRRGQEARLRCSPMKGHSHVYWYRQLPEEGLKFMVYLQKENIIDESGMPKERFSAEFPKEGPSILRIQQVVRGDSAAYFCASSYLGNTGELFFGEGSRLTVL.